This TCR beta chain derives from a study of identical twins listed by TCRdb under 2016. Context from the whole study: The study deep-sequenced TCR alpha and beta repertoires from monozygotic twins, unrelated adults of various ages and cord blood to test whether fetal clonotypes persist. To rule out contamination, replicate twin experiments were performed at different times with different library preparation protocols.

Library preparation used 5' RACE. Instrument on record: Illumina HiSeq 2000. A universal primer binding site was introduced by template switching, and a unique molecular identifier was present in the final cDNA, enabling accurate counting of TCR cDNA molecules. First-strand cDNA for TCR alpha and beta chains was synthesized from specific primers in the conserved constant-segment region. To control for contamination, every cDNA library carried two barcodes: a SMART-Mk sample barcode plus Illumina barcodes. TruSeq adapter sequences, together with Illumina sample barcodes, were added in two successive PCR steps. TCR alpha and beta cDNA libraries were sequenced on the Illumina HiSeq platform with custom primers. In the source study's methods: Raw reads were processed with MiGEC to extract unique molecular identifiers, and MiXCR was used to determine CDR3 positions. For each individual, recombination models were inferred using an EM algorithm with the repgenHMM and IGoR tools. The tcR package in R was used for shared clonotype analysis, with sharing normalized by the product of cloneset sizes. Out-of-frame nonproductive sequences were analyzed to study raw recombination free of thymic and clonal selection effects. TCRdb cleaned the public reads at Q25 with fastp, built clones with MiXCR and kept in-frame beta chains. Identical CDR3 proteins give one entry, which carries the most common genes and DNA. TCRdb's processing, not the authors', yielded these V and J calls. The sample table holds approximately 670,000 distinct CDR3 sequences, of which around 6.1% were seen once. The top ten clonotypes cover around 2% of the sample.

General conclusions and limits of the study: Fewer insertions were carried by abundant cord blood beta clonotypes; a weaker similar trend was observed in young adult naive repertoires, while no such trend was observed in memory repertoires. Conclusions relied on cross-sectional statistical analysis, since the same donors could not be followed over many years. In monozygotic twins, out-of-frame TCR alpha sharing was systematically underestimated by recombination models, although the models agreed with sharing between unrelated individuals. Invariant T cells such as MAIT and iNKT could partly confound zero-insertion analyses, though diverse VJ usage argued against this for most clonotypes. The excess sharing between twins in beta out-of-frame sequences was weaker because fewer shared sequences reduced the signal-to-noise ratio. Compared with coincidental sharing between unrelated individuals, out-of-frame TCR alpha sequences shared between twins showed an excess of sequences with low generation probability.

This clonotype occurred many times. This receptor's antigen is unknown. No base quality values were provided; no much bigger clone lies one nucleotide off. Only healthy Caucasian donors were included. Three unrelated non-twin adults were additionally sequenced: a male aged 18 to 30, a male aged 50 to 60 and a female aged 50 to 60. Miltenyi CD45RO+ enrichment and human naive T-cell isolation kits were used to isolate memory (CD45RO+) and naive T cells from PBMC. The junction shows trimming of 6 bases on V and 10 bases on J, plus 16 bases between the germline ends. The CDR3 goes from the cysteine to the phenylalanine over 12 residues. Only CDR3 DNA is held: 36 bases, read in frame from base 1. The germline V gene (reference sequence) provides CDR1 DFQATT and CDR2 SNEGSKA.

The sequence links TRBV20-1 to TRBJ2-1, with the D gene too uncertain to name. This clonotype was sampled from a man aged 18 to 30 in good health. Material: naive T cells sorted from blood. Taken with the paper, the label for cell subset or site translates to: cells isolated with a human naive T-cell isolation kit. The nucleotides read TGCAGTGCGTCTTTAGGCGTTGGGGAGCAGTTCTTC. This is translated as CSASLGVGEQFF.